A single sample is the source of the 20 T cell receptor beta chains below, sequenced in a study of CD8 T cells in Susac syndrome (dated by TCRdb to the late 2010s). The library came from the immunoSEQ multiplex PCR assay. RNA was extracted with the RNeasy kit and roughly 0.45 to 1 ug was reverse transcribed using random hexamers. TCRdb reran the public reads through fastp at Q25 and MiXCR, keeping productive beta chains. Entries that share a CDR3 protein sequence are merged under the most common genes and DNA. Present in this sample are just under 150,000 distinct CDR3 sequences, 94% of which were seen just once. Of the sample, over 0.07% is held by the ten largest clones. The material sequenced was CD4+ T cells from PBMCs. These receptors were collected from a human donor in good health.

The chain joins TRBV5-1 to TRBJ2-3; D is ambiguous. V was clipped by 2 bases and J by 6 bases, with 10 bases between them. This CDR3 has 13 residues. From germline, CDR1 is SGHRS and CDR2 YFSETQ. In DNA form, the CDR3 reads TGCGCCAGCAGCTTACAACTTGGCGATACGCAGTATTTT. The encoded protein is CASSLQLGDTQYF.

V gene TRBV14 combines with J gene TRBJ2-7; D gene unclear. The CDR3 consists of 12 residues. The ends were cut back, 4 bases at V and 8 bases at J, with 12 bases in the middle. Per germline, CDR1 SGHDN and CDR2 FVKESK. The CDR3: CASSRERLQQYF. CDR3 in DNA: TGTGCCAGCAGCCGCGAACGACTGCAGCAGTACTTC.

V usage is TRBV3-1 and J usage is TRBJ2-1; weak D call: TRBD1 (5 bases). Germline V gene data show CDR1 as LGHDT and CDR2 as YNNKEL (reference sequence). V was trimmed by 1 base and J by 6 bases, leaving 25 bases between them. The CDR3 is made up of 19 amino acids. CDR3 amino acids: CASSQGGLRGRRTSNEQFF. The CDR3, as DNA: TGTGCCAGCAGCCAAGGTGGTCTAAGGGGCAGGCGAACAAGCAATGAGCAGTTCTTC.

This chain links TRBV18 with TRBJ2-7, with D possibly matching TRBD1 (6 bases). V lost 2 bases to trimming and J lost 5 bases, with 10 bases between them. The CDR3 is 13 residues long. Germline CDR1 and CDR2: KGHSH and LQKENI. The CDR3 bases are TGTGCCAGCTCACCAACAGGGTTAAACGAGCAGTACTTC. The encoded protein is CASSPTGLNEQYF.

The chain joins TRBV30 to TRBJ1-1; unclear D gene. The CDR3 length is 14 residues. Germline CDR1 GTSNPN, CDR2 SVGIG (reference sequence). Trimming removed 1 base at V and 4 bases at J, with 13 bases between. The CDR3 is CAWSAPTRRTEAFF. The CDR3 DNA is TGTGCCTGGAGTGCCCCTACACGTCGCACTGAAGCTTTCTTT.

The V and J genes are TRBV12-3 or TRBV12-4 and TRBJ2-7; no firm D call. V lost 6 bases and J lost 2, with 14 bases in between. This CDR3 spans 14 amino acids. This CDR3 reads CASSLELPPYEQYF. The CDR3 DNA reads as TGTGCCAGCAGCCTCGAACTCCCGCCCTACGAGCAGTACTTC.

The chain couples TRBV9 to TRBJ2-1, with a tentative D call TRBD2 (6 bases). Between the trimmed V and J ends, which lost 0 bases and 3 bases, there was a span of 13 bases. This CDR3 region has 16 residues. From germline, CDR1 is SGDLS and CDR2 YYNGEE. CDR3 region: CASSVAGRGGYNEQFF. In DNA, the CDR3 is TGTGCCAGCAGCGTAGCGGGGCGGGGAGGCTACAATGAGCAGTTCTTC.

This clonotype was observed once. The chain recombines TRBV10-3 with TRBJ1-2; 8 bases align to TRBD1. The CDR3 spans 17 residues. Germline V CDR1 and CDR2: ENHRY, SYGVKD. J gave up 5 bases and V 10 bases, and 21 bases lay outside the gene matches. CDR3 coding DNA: TGTGCCACCAATGGACAGGGAGCCCCCAAAACCGGATATGGCTACACCTTC. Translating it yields CATNGQGAPKTGYGYTF.

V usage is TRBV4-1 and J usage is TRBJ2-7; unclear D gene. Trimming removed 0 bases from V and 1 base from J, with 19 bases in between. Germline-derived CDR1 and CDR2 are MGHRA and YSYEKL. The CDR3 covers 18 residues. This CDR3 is CASSQDYKLHPTSYEQYF. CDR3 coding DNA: TGCGCCAGCAGCCAAGATTACAAACTACACCCTACTTCCTACGAGCAGTACTTC.

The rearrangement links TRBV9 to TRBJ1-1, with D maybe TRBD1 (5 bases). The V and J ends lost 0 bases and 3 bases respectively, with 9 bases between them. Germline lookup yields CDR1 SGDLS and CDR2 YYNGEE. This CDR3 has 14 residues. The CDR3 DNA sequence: TGTGCCAGCAGCGTAGTTGCCAGGGACACTGAAGCTTTCTTT. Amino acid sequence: CASSVVARDTEAFF.

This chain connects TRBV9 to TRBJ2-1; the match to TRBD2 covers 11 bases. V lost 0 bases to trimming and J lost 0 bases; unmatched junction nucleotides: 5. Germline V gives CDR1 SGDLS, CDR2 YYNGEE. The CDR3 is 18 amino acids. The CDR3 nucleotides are TGTGCCAGCAGCGTAGGACTAGCGGGACCGAGCTCCTACAATGAGCAGTTCTTC. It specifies CASSVGLAGPSSYNEQFF.

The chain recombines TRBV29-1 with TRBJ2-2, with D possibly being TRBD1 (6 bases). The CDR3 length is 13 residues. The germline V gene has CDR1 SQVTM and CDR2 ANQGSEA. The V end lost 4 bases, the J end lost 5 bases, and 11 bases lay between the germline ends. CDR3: CSVVVGATGELFF. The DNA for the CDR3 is TGCAGCGTTGTAGTGGGGGCAACCGGGGAGCTGTTTTTT.

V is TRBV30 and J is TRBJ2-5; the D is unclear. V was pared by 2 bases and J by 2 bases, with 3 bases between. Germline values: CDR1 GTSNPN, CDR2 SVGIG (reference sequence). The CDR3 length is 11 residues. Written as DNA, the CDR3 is TGTGCCTGGAGTAGGCAAGAGACCCAGTACTTC. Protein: CAWSRQETQYF.

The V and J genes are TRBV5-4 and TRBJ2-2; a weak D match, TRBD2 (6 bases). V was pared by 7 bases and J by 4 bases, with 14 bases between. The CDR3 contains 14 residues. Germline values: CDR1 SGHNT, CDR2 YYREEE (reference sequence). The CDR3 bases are TGTGCCAGCGGCAAGAGGGAGGCCACCGGGGAGCTGTTTTTT. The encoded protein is CASGKREATGELFF. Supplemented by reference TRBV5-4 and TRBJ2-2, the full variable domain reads ETGVTQSPTHLIKTRGQQVTLRCSSQSGHNTVSWYQQALGQGPQFIFQYYREEENGRGNFPPRFSGLQFPNYSSELNVNALELDDSALYLCASGKREATGELFFGEGSRLTVL.

CDR3 sequence (DNA): TGCAGCGTTGGGACAGTAGAGACCCAGTACTTC. It encodes CSVGTVETQYF. This chain connects TRBV29-1 to TRBJ2-5, with D perhaps matching TRBD1 (6 bases). CDR3 size: 11 residues. Germline V gives CDR1 SQVTM, CDR2 ANQGSEA. The V end lost 4 bases, the J end lost 4 bases, and 7 bases lay between the germline ends.

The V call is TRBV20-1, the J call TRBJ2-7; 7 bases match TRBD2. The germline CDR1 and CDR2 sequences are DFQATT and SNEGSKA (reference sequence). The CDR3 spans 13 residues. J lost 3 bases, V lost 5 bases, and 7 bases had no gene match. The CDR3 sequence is CSAPAWTSYEQYF. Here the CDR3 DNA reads TGCAGTGCTCCTGCTTGGACTAGCTACGAGCAGTACTTC.

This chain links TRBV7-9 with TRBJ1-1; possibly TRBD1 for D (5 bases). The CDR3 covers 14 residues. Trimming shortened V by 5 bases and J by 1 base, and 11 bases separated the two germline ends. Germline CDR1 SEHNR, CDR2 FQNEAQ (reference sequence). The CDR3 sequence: CASSLTTGNTEAFF. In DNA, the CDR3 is TGTGCCAGCAGCCTTACCACAGGGAACACTGAAGCTTTCTTT.

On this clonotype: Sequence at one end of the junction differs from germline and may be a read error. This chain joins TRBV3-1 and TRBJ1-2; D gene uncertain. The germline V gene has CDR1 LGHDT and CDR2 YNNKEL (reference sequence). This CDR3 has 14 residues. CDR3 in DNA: TGTGCCAGCACCCAAACGGGTCTTAACTATGGCTACACCTTC. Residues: CASTQTGLNYGYTF. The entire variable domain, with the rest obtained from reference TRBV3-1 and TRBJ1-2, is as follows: DTAVSQTPKYLVTQMGNDKSIKCEQNLGHDTMYWYKQDSKKFLKIMFSYNNKELIINETVPNRFSPKSPDKAHLNLHINSLELGDSAVYFCASTQTGLNYGYTFGSGTRLTVV.

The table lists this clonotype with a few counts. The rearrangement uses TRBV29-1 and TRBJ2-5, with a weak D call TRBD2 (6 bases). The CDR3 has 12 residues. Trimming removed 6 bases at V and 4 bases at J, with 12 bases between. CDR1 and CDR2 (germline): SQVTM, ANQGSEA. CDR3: CSVDPGGETQYF. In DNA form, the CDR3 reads TGCAGCGTCGACCCCGGGGGAGAGACCCAGTACTTC.

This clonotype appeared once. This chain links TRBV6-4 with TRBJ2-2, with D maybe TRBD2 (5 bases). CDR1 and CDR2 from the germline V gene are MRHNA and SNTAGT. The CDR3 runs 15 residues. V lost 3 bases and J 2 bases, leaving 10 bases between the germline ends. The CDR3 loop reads CASSEAPGNTGELFF. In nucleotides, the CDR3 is TGTGCCAGCAGTGAAGCCCCGGGAAACACCGGGGAGCTGTTTTTT.